One and the same sample provided the 23 T cell receptor beta chains below, sequenced in a study of CD8+CD57+ T cells in acquired aplastic anemia. For CDR3 and TCR beta VDJ profiling, genomic DNA was the template used. Via MiXCR, TCRdb re-called the reads, giving one row per CDR3 protein. This table has tens of thousands of distinct CDR3 sequences, 50% to 70% appearing once. Sequenced material: sorted CD4+, CD8+, or CD8+CD57+ T cells (not recorded which) from PBMCs. These receptors were collected from a human donor in good health, serving as a control.

The rearrangement uses TRBV10-3 and TRBJ2-1; D may be TRBD1 (9 bases). CDR1 is ENHRY, CDR2 SYGVKD, per germline. V lost 8 bases and J lost 5, with 19 bases in between. The CDR3 has 15 residues. As DNA, the CDR3 is TGTGCCATCTCGGGGGGGGACAGGGTTAACAATGAGCAGTTCTTC. Its protein product is CAISGGDRVNNEQFF.

The V gene is TRBV10-3, the J gene TRBJ1-6; 7 nucleotides align to TRBD1. The V segment lost 4 bases and the J segment 0 bases; nucleotides outside the gene matches: 6. Germline loops: CDR1 ENHRY, CDR2 SYGVKD. CDR3 length equals 17 residues. DNA of the CDR3: TGTGCCATCAGTGGCGGGGGACAGAGCTCCTATAATTCACCCCTCCACTTT. Its protein product is CAISGGGQSSYNSPLHF.

This clonotype was counted at least ten times. This chain uses TRBV19 with TRBJ1-1, with D perhaps matching TRBD1 (6 bases). Germline lookup yields CDR1 LNHDA and CDR2 SQIVND (reference sequence). V lost 5 bases and J lost 2, with 9 bases in between. There are 13 residues in the CDR3. The CDR3 is CASSYRANTEAFF. For the CDR3, the DNA is TGTGCCAGTAGTTACAGGGCTAACACTGAAGCTTTCTTT.

This clonotype was detected only once. The gene calls are TRBV5-1 and TRBJ2-7; 10 bases are shared with TRBD2. The CDR3 has 16 residues. Germline CDR1 is SGHRS and CDR2 is YFSETQ. The V segment lost 0 bases and the J segment 3 bases; nucleotides outside the gene matches: 6. The CDR3 spells CASSLDSLAGLYEQYF. The CDR3 coding sequence is TGCGCCAGCAGCTTGGATTCACTAGCGGGACTCTACGAGCAGTACTTC.

The chain uses TRBV10-3 and TRBJ1-4, with a tentative D call TRBD1 (6 bases). The CDR3 is 14 residues long. Trimming stripped 10 bases from V and 8 bases from J, with 20 bases between. Germline V CDR1 and CDR2: ENHRY, SYGVKD. This CDR3 reads CASSKKQGLEKLFF. CDR3 nucleotide sequence: TGTGCCAGCAGCAAAAAACAGGGTTTAGAAAAACTGTTTTTT.

There are many counts of this clonotype. The rearrangement joins TRBV11-3 to TRBJ2-1; a possible D gene is TRBD2 (5 bases). The ends were cut back, 0 bases at V and 5 bases at J, with 11 bases in the middle. CDR3 length: 15 amino acids. Germline V gives CDR1 SGHNT, CDR2 YENEEA. The DNA of the CDR3 is TGTGCCAGCAGCTTAGATCTAGGGAGCAACAATGAGCAGTTCTTC. Protein: CASSLDLGSNNEQFF.

The gene calls are TRBV19 and TRBJ2-3; no firm D call. This CDR3 is built from 8 residues. Germline V gene lookup returns CDR1 LNHDA and CDR2 SQIVND (reference sequence). Deletions cut 6 bases from V and 9 bases from J, with 1 base between. The chain's CDR3 is CASSTQYF. The CDR3 DNA is TGTGCCAGTAGCACGCAGTATTTT. Full variable domain (rest looked up from reference TRBV19 and TRBJ2-3): DGGITQSPKYLFRKEGQNVTLSCEQNLNHDAMYWYRQDPGQGLRLIYYSQIVNDFQKGDIAEGYSVSREKKESFPLTVTSAQKNPTAFYLCASSTQYFGPGTRLTVL.

In its sample, this clonotype was seen a few times. Here the CDR3 DNA reads TGTGCCAGTAGTAATTACCACGAGCAGTACTTC. It translates to CASSNYHEQYF. This sequence joins TRBV19 and TRBJ2-7; D unresolved. Trimming left V 4 bases short and J 5 bases short, with 6 bases between. This CDR3 has 11 residues. The germline V gene has CDR1 LNHDA and CDR2 SQIVND (reference sequence).

This clonotype is labeled medium-sized. J is TRBJ2-7 and V is TRBV19; weak D call: TRBD1 (8 bases). The CDR3 is 15 amino acids. The V and J ends lost 4 bases and 3 bases respectively, with 16 bases between them. Per the germline V gene, CDR1 is LNHDA and CDR2 is SQIVND (reference sequence). The CDR3 nucleotides read TGTGCCAGTAGTAGAAAAACAGGGGGGGACTACGAGCAGTACTTC. This gives the protein CASSRKTGGDYEQYF.

V gene TRBV25-1 combines with J gene TRBJ2-1; possible D gene TRBD1, 5 bases. This CDR3 is built from 13 residues. Germline V gives CDR1 MGHDK, CDR2 SYGVNS. The ends were cut back, 7 bases at V and 7 bases at J, with 14 bases in the middle. CDR3 protein: CASIGPGMNEQFF. The CDR3 region has the DNA TGTGCCAGCATAGGTCCAGGGATGAATGAGCAGTTCTTC.

The rearrangement uses TRBV29-1 and TRBJ1-2; 8 bases align to TRBD1. The CDR3 spans 12 residues. Germline V gives CDR1 SQVTM, CDR2 ANQGSEA. The V gene end was trimmed by 7 bases and the J gene end by 14 bases; junction bases not matched to a gene: 15. The CDR3 region is CSGDRGGHERTF. The CDR3 bases are TGCAGCGGAGACAGGGGCGGGCATGAGCGGACCTTC. Filled out from reference TRBV29-1 and TRBJ1-2, the complete variable domain reads SAVISQKPSRDICQRGTSLTIQCQVDSQVTMMFWYRQQPGQSLTLIATANQGSEATYESGFVIDKFPISRPNLTFSTLTVSNMSPEDSSIYLCSGDRGGHERTFGSGTRLTVV.

The chain employs TRBV7-9 and TRBJ2-5, with TRBD1 matching 10 bases. CDR3 length: 13 amino acids. Per germline, CDR1 SEHNR and CDR2 FQNEAQ (reference sequence). Trimming removed 8 bases from V and 5 bases from J; junction bases left unmatched: 5. CDR3 region: CASVPGQGETQYF. In DNA form, the CDR3 reads TGTGCCAGCGTCCCGGGACAGGGGGAGACCCAGTACTTC.

V is TRBV11-3 and J is TRBJ2-7; the match to TRBD1 covers 9 bases. The germline gives CDR1 SGHNT, CDR2 YENEEA. The CDR3 consists of 15 residues. V lost 4 bases to trimming and J lost 6 bases; unmatched junction nucleotides: 10. The CDR3 sequence is CASSYAGTGRSEQYF. The CDR3 DNA reads TGTGCCAGCAGCTACGCCGGGACAGGGAGGTCCGAGCAGTACTTC.

This clonotype showed up just once. This sequence joins TRBV24-1 and TRBJ1-2; no clear D gene. Between the trimmed V and J ends, which lost 2 bases and 3 bases, there was a span of 3 bases. CDR1 is KGHDR, CDR2 SFDVKD, per germline. The CDR3 covers 12 residues. The CDR3 DNA sequence: TGTGCCACCAGTGATTCCGACTATGGCTACACCTTC. Translating it yields CATSDSDYGYTF.

The V call is TRBV19, the J call TRBJ2-3; 11 nucleotides match TRBD2. Looked up from germline, CDR1 is LNHDA and CDR2 is SQIVND (reference sequence). This CDR3 is built from 14 residues. V lost 6 bases to trimming and J lost 6 bases; unmatched junction nucleotides: 5. The chain's CDR3 is CASRPTSGSDTQYF. In DNA, the CDR3 is TGTGCCAGTAGACCAACTAGCGGGAGTGATACGCAGTATTTT.

V is TRBV19 and J is TRBJ1-2; D is possibly TRBD1 (6 bases). This CDR3 comprises 15 residues. V lost 4 bases, J lost 2 bases, and 14 bases lay in between. Germline loops: CDR1 LNHDA, CDR2 SQIVND (reference sequence). The CDR3 DNA follows: TGTGCCAGTAGTACGACAGGAGAAGCGAACTATGGCTACACCTTC. This codes for CASSTTGEANYGYTF.

This clonotype is medium-sized by share. The chain couples TRBV7-9 to TRBJ2-7; TRBD2 aligns across 9 bases. Germline CDR1 reads SEHNR; CDR2 reads FQNEAQ (reference sequence). Trimming cost V 8 bases and J 2 bases; bases outside gene matches: 4. The CDR3 covers 13 residues. CDR3 amino acids: CASGTSWAYEQYF. The CDR3 coding sequence is TGTGCCAGCGGGACTAGCTGGGCCTACGAGCAGTACTTC.

J is TRBJ1-4 and V is TRBV10-3, with D perhaps TRBD1 (5 bases). The CDR3 totals 17 residues. Germline loops: CDR1 ENHRY, CDR2 SYGVKD. The V and J ends lost 8 bases and 4 bases respectively, with 23 bases between them. CDR3: CAISSSERQGSNEKLFF. The CDR3 coding sequence is TGTGCCATCTCCAGCAGTGAACGGCAGGGTAGTAATGAAAAACTGTTTTTT.

The rearrangement joins TRBV10-2 to TRBJ2-7; no clear D. The germline gives CDR1 WSHSY, CDR2 SAAADI. This CDR3 contains 12 residues. Trimming pared 2 bases from V and 1 base from J, leaving 3 bases between. CDR3 in amino acids: CASSEGSYEQYF. The CDR3 coding sequence is TGCGCCAGCAGTGAGGGGTCCTACGAGCAGTACTTC.

Regarding this clonotype: A read error is possible here, since a much larger clone lies one base away. The J gene is TRBJ1-6, the V gene TRBV18; D perhaps matches TRBD1 (5 bases). Germline V gives CDR1 KGHSH, CDR2 LQKENI. Deletions cut 4 bases from V and 8 bases from J, with 9 bases between. This CDR3 comprises 13 residues. CDR3 nucleotides: TGTGCCAGCTCACAGGGGTTTTATTCACCCCTCCACTTT. Amino acid sequence: CASSQGFYSPLHF.

Comments on this clonotype: A read error may explain this, as a much larger clone is one base away. The chain combines TRBV6-2 or TRBV6-3 with TRBJ1-3, with D uncertain. The CDR3 spans 14 residues. Germline V gene data show CDR1 as MNHEY and CDR2 as SVGEGT. CDR3 region: CASSSGSRKNTIHF. DNA for the CDR3: TGTGCCAGCAGTTCCGGGTCGAGGAAAAACACCATACATTTT.

This clonotype was found once. V gene TRBV20-1 combines with J gene TRBJ2-5, with D maybe TRBD2 (5 bases). The length of the CDR3 is 13 residues. Per the germline V gene, CDR1 is DFQATT and CDR2 is SNEGSKA (reference sequence). V was clipped by 3 bases and J by 0 bases, with 8 bases between them. The chain's CDR3 is CSARRADQETQYF. CDR3 DNA sequence: TGCAGTGCTAGGAGGGCAGACCAAGAGACCCAGTACTTC.

CDR3 nucleotide sequence: TGTGCCAGCAGCTCGGACGGATCCTACGAGCAGTACTTC. Its translation is CASSSDGSYEQYF. The J gene is TRBJ2-7, the V gene TRBV7-2; no reliable D call. Germline CDR1 SGHTA, CDR2 FQGNSA. CDR3 length equals 13 residues. Trimming shortened V by 4 bases and J by 1 base, and 8 bases separated the two germline ends.